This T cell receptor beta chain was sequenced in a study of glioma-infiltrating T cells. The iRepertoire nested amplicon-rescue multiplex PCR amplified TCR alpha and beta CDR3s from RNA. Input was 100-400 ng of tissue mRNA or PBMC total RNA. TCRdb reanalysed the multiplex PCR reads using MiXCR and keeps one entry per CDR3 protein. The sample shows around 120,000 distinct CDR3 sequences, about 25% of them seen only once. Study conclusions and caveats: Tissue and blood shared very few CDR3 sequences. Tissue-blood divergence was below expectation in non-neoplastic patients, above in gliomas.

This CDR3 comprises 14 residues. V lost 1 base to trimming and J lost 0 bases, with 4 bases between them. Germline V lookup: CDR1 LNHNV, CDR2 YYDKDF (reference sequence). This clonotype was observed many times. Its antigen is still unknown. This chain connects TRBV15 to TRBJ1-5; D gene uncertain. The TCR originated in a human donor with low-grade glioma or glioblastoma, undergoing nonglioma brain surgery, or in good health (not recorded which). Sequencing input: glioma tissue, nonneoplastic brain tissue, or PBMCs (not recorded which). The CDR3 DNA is TGTGCCACCAGCAGAGCGTATAGCAATCAGCCCCAGCATTTT. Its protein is CATSRAYSNQPQHF.